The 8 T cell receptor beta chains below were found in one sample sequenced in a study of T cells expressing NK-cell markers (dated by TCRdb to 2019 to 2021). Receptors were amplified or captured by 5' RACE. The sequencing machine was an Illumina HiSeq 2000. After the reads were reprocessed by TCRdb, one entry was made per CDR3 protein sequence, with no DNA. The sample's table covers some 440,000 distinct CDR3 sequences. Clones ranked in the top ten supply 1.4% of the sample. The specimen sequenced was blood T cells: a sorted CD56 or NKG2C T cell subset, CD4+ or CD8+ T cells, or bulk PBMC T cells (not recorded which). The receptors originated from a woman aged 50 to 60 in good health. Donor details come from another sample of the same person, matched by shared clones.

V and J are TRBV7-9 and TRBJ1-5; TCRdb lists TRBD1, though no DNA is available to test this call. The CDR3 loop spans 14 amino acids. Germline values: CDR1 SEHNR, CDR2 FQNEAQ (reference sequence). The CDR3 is CASSQTGTVQPQHF. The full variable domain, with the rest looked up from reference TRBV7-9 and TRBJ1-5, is DTGVSQNPRHKITKRGQNVTFRCDPISEHNRLYWYRQTLGQGPEFLTYFQNEAQLEKSRLLSDRFSAERPKGSFSTLEIQRTEQGDSAMYLCASSQTGTVQPQHFGDGTRLSIL.

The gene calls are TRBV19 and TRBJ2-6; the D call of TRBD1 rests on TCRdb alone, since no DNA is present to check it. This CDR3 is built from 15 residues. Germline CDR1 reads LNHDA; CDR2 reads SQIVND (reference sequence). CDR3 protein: CASQQGAKGANVLTF.

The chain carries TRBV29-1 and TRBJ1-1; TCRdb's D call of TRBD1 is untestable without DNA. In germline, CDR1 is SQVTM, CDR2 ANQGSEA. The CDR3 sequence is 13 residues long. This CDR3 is CSVGGGQGYEAFF.

This CDR3 reads CASSLKRSSGNTEAFF. V and J are TRBV18 and TRBJ1-1. Per the germline V gene, CDR1 is KGHSH and CDR2 is LQKENI. The CDR3 consists of 16 residues.

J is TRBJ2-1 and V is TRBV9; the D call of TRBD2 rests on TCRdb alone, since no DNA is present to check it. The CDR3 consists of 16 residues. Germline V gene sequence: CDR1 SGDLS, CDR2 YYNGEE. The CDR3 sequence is CASSVGSPSGRNEQFF.

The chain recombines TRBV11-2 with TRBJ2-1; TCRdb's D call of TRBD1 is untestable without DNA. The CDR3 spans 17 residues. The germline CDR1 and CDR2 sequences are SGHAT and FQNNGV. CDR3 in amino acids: CASILGYRGLPYNEQFF.

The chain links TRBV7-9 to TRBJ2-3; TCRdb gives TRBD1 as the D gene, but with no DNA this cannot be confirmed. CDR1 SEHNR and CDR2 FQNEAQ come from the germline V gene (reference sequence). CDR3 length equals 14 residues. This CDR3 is CASSWDGGTDTQYF.

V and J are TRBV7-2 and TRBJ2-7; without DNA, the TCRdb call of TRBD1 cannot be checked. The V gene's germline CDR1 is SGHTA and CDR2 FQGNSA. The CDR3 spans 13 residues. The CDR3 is CASSSTGTYEQYF.